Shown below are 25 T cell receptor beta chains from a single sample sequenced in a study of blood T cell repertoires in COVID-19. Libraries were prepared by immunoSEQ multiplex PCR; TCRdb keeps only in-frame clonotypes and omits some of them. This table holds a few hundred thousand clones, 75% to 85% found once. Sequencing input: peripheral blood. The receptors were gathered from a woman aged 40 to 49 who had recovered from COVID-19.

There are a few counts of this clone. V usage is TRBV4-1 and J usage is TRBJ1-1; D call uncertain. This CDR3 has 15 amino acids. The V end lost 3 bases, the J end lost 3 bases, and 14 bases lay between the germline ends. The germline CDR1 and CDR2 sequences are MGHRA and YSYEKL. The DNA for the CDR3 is TGCGCCAGCAGCCAGGGCGACTCGGAGGACACTGAAGCTTTCTTT. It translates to CASSQGDSEDTEAFF.

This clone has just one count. The CDR3 DNA is TGTGCCAGCTCACCACCCGGGACAGGGACTGGGGGCGAGCAGTACTTC. Amino acids: CASSPPGTGTGGEQYF. The chain combines TRBV18 with TRBJ2-7; 9 nucleotides line up with TRBD1. This CDR3 spans 16 amino acids. The ends lost 0 bases at V and 6 bases at J; junction bases unmatched: 9. Per the germline V gene, CDR1 is KGHSH and CDR2 is LQKENI.

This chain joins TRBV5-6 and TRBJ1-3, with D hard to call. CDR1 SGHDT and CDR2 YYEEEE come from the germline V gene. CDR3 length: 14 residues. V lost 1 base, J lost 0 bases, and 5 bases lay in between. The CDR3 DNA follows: TGTGCCAGCAGCTTGATCTTCTCTGGAAACACCATATATTTT. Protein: CASSLIFSGNTIYF.

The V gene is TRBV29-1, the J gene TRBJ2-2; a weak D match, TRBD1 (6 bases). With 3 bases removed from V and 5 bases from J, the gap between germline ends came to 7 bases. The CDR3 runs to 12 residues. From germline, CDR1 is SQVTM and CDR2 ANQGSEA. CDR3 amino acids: CSVEGATGELFF. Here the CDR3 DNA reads TGCAGCGTTGAGGGGGCAACCGGGGAGCTGTTTTTT.

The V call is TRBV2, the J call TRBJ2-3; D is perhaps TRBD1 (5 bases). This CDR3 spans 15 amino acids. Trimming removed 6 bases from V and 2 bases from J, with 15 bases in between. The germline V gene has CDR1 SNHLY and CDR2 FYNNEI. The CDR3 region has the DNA TGTGCCAGCAGGAAAGTGCGGACAAACACAGATACGCAGTATTTT. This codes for CASRKVRTNTDTQYF.

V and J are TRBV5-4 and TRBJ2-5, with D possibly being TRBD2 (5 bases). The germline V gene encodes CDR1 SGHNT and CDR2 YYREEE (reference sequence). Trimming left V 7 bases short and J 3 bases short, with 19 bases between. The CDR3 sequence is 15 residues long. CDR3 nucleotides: TGTGCCAGCCGCTCAAGTAGAGGGCGGGAAGAGACCCAGTACTTC. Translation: CASRSSRGREETQYF.

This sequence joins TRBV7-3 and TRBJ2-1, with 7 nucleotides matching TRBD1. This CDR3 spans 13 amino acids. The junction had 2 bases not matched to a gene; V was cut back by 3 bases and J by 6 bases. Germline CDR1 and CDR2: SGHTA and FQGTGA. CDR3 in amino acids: CASSFTGVNEQFF. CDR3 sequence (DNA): TGTGCCAGCAGCTTTACAGGGGTCAATGAGCAGTTCTTC.

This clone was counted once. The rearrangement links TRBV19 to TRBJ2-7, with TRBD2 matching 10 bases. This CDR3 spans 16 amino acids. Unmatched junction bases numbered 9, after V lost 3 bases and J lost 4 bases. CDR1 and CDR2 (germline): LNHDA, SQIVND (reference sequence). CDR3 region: CASSIAGRTSGYEQYF. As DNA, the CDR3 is TGTGCCAGTAGTATTGCCGGGAGGACTAGCGGATACGAGCAGTACTTC.

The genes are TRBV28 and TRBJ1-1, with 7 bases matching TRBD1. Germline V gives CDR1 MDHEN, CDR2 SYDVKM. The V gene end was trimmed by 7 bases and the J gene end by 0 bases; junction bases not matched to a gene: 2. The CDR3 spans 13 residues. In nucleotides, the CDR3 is TGTGCCAGCATCGACAGGGTGAACACTGAAGCTTTCTTT. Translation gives CASIDRVNTEAFF.

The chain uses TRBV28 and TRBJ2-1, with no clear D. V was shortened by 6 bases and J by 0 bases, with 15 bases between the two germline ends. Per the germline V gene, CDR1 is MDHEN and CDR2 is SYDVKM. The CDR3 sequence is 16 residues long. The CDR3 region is CASSQISLSSYNEQFF. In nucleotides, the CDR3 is TGTGCCAGCAGCCAAATTAGCCTTAGCTCCTACAATGAGCAGTTCTTC.

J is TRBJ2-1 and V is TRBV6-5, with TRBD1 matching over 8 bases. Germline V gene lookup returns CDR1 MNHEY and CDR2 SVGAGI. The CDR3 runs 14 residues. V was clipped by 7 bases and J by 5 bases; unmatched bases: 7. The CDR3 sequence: CASTWDRKNNEQFF. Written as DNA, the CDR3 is TGTGCCAGCACCTGGGACAGGAAAAACAATGAGCAGTTCTTC.

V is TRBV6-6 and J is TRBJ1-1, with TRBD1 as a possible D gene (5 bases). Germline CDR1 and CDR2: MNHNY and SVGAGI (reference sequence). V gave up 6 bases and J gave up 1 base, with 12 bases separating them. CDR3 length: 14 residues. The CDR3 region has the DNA TGTGCCAGCAGAACCTCGGACACGAACACTGAAGCTTTCTTT. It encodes CASRTSDTNTEAFF.

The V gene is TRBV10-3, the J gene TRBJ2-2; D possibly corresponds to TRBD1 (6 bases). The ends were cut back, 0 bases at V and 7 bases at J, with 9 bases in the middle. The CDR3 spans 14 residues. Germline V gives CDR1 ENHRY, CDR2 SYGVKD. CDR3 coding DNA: TGTGCCATCAGTGAGTCGGGGGCTGGCGGGGAGCTGTTTTTT. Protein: CAISESGAGGELFF.

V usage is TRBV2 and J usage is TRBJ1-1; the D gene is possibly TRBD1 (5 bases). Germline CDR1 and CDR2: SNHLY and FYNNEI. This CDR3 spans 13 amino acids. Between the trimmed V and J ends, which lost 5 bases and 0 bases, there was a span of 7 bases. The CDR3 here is CASSQGLNTEAFF. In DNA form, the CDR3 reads TGTGCCAGCAGTCAGGGCTTGAACACTGAAGCTTTCTTT.

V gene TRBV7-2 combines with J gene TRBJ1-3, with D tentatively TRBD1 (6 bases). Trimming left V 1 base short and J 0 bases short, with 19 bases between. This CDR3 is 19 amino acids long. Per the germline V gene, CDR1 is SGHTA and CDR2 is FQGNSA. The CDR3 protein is CASSLVGGDTGSSGNTIYF. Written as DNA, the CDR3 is TGTGCCAGCAGCTTAGTAGGGGGAGACACAGGCTCCTCTGGAAACACCATATATTTT.

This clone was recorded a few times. The CDR3 bases are TGTGCCAGTATCGACGGGAGCTCCTATAATTCACCCCTCCACTTT. Translating it yields CASIDGSSYNSPLHF. The rearrangement uses TRBV6-5 and TRBJ1-6; unclear D gene. The CDR3 consists of 15 residues. V dropped 9 bases and J dropped 0 bases, with 12 bases sitting between them. Germline V gene lookup returns CDR1 MNHEY and CDR2 SVGAGI.

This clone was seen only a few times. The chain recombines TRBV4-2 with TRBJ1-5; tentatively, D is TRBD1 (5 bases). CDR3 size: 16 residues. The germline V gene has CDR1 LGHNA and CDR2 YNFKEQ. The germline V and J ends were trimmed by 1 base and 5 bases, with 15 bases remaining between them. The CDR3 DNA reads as TGTGCCAGCAGCCAAGGGGGAATGACAGTCCATCAGCCCCAGCATTTT. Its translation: CASSQGGMTVHQPQHF.

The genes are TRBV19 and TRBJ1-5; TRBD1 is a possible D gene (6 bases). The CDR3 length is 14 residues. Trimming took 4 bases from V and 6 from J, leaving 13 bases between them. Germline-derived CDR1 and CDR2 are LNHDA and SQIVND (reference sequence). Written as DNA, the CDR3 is TGTGCCAGTAGTAAACAGGGAAGAGGTCAGCCCCAGCATTTT. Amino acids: CASSKQGRGQPQHF.

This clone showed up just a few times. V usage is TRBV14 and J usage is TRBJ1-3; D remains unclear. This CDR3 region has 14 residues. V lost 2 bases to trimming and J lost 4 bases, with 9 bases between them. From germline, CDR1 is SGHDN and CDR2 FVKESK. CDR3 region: CASSQQTAGNTIYF. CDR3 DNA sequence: TGTGCCAGCAGCCAACAAACCGCGGGAAACACCATATATTTT. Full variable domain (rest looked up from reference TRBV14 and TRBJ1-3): EAGVTQFPSHSVIEKGQTVTLRCDPISGHDNLYWYRRVMGKEIKFLLHFVKESKQDESGMPNNRFLAERTGGTYSTLKVQPAELEDSGVYFCASSQQTAGNTIYFGEGSWLTVV.

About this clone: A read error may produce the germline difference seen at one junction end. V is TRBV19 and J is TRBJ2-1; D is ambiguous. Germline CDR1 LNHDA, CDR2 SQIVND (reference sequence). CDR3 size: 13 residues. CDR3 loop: CASSIDTNKEQFF. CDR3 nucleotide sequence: TGTGCCAGTAGTATAGACACCAACAAGGAGCAGTTCTTC.

The CDR3 nucleotides are TGTGCCATCAGTAAACAGGGCCGGGAGACCCAGTACTTC. Amino acids: CAISKQGRETQYF. This rearrangement joins TRBV10-3 to TRBJ2-5; D perhaps matches TRBD1 (6 bases). The V end was cut by 5 bases, the J end by 5 bases, with 12 bases between. Germline loops: CDR1 ENHRY, CDR2 SYGVKD. The CDR3 contains 13 residues.

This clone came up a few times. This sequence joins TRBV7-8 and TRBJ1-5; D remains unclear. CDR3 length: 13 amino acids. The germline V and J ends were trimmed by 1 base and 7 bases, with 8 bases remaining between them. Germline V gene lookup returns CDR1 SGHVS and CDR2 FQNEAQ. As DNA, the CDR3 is TGTGCCAGCAGCTTAGGAGTCTTGCAGCCCCAGCATTTT. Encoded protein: CASSLGVLQPQHF.

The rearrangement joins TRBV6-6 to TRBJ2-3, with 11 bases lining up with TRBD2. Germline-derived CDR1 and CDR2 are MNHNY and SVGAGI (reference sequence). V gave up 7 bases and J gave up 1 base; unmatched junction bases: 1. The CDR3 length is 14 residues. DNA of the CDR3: TGTGCCAGCAAGACTAGCGGGGGCACAGATACGCAGTATTTT. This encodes CASKTSGGTDTQYF.

This CDR3 reads CASSQDPSTGELFF. The CDR3 coding sequence is TGCGCCAGCAGCCAAGATCCGTCCACCGGGGAGCTGTTTTTT. V is TRBV4-3 and J is TRBJ2-2; D is ambiguous. This CDR3 has 14 amino acids. In germline, CDR1 is LGHNA, CDR2 YSLEER. V gave up 0 bases and J gave up 4 bases, with 6 bases separating them.

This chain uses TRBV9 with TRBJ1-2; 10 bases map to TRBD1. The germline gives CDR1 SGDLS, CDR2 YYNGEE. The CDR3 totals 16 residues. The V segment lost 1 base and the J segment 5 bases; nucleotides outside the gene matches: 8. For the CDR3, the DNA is TGTGCCAGCAGCGTAATGTCTCGACAGGGGGCTTATGGCTACACCTTC. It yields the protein CASSVMSRQGAYGYTF.